Below, one TCR beta chain is given with its context. Its antigen is currently unknown. The data derive from a study of T-cell reconstitution after alpha-beta-depleted transplantation in children. V lost 4 bases, J lost 3 bases, and 2 bases stayed unmatched. Looked up from germline, CDR1 is SGHRS and CDR2 is YFSETQ. This CDR3 region has 13 residues. Preparation of the TCRbeta library was carried out with unique molecular identifiers. TCRdb recomputed calls from the PCR reads with MiXCR, one row per CDR3 protein. The sample comprises approximately 47,000 distinct CDR3 sequences, approximately 52% of which are singletons, and about two fifths rests with the top ten. General study findings and limits: At the one-year point after transplant, T-cell counts and TCRbeta diversity were found to come mostly from T cells that had been newly produced. By about two months after transplant, alpha-beta T cells reportedly arose from several hundred graft clones that had expanded.

The chain joins TRBV5-1 to TRBJ2-3; 7 bases are shared with TRBD1. This TCR came from a boy younger than two with SCID, due to receive a stem cell transplant. The starting material was peripheral blood, obtained before TCRalphabeta/CD19-depleted stem cell transplant. The chain's CDR3 is CASSEQGTDTQYF. CDR3 in DNA: TGCGCCAGCAGCGAACAGGGGACAGATACGCAGTATTTT. The full variable domain, in which reference TRBV5-1 and TRBJ2-3 provide the parts outside the CDR3, is KAGVTQTPRYLIKTRGQQVTLSCSPISGHRSVSWYQQTPGQGLQFLFEYFSETQRNKGNFPGRFSGRQFSNSRSEMNVSTLELGDSALYLCASSEQGTDTQYFGPGTRLTVL.